The sample holds one count of the clone carrying this T cell receptor (beta chain). Here immunoSEQ multiplex PCR was the method, and the copy in TCRdb shows in-frame clones only, minus some. The sample has 140,000 to 150,000 clones; approximately 93% are singletons. This entry is derived from a study of cytomegalovirus exposure and HLA in healthy donors. The V gene's germline CDR1 is LNHDA and CDR2 SQIVND (reference sequence). Trimming left V 9 bases short and J 2 bases short, with 26 bases between. CDR3 length equals 18 residues. V usage is TRBV19 and J usage is TRBJ2-1, with a weak D call TRBD2 (6 bases). Sample: PBMCs. This clonotype originated in a man between 18 and 29 years old in good health and CMV-seronegative. CDR3 residues: CASPLSPRDDITYNEQFF. CDR3 nucleotides: TGTGCCAGCCCCTTATCCCCGCGGGACGACATAACCTACAATGAGCAGTTCTTC.